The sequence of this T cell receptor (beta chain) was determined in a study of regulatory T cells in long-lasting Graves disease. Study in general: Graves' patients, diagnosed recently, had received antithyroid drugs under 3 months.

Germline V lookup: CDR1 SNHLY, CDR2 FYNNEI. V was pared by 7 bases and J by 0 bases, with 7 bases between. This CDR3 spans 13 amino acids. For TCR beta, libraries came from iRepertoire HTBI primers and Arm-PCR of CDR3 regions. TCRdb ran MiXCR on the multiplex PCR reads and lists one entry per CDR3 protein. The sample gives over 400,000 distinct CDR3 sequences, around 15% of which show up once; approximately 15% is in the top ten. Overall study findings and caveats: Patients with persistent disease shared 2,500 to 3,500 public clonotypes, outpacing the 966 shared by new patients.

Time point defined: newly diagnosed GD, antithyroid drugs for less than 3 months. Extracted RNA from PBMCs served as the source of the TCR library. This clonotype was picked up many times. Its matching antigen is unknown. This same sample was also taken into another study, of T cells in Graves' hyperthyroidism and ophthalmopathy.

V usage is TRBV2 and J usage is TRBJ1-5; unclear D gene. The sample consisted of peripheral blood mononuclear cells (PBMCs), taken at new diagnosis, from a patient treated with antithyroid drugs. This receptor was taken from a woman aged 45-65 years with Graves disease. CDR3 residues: CASTGYSNQPQHF. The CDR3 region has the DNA TGTGCCAGCACCGGTTATAGCAATCAGCCCCAGCATTTT.